This T cell receptor (beta chain) was captured in a study of human T cells and chemical hapten exposure. Study findings and constraints: No alteration of TCRs above 1 in 1000 frequency was seen with DPC sensitization. Given that the donors had alopecia, their immune response may differ from that seen in healthy people.

The time point denotes: patch test 2, 6 weeks after DPC sensitization. Treatment reported: therapeutic diphenylcyclopropenone sensitization with weekly scalp DPC. There are 16 residues in the CDR3. The V end was cut by 5 bases, the J end by 4 bases, with 20 bases between. CDR1 and CDR2 (germline): SGHTA, FQGNSA. In the source study's methods: Sample TCR counts, which ranged from 23,224 to 690,600, had a median of around 96,000. MiXCR, run by TCRdb on the RACE reads, gives a single entry per CDR3 protein. These V and J calls derive from TCRdb rather than the authors' analysis. The sample has tens of thousands of distinct CDR3 sequences; 11% are singletons. For this clonotype: Its antigen remains unidentified.

The receptor's source is a man aged 40-55 years with alopecia areata. Some clones in this sample may be carry-over from other donors' samples. This sequence joins TRBV7-2 and TRBJ1-1; D gene unclear. The source material was whole blood, sampled in connection with sensitization to the hapten diphenylcyclopropenone (DPC). This CDR3 is CASSINLMGGSTEAFF. CDR3 DNA: TGTGCCAGCAGCATAAATTTAATGGGTGGGAGCACTGAAGCTTTCTTT. Based on the CDR3 plus reference TRBV7-2 and TRBJ1-1, the full variable domain is GAGVSQSPSNKVTEKGKDVELRCDPISGHTALYWYRQSLGQGLEFLIYFQGNSAPDKSGLPSDRFSAERTGGSVSTLTIQRTQQEDSAVYLCASSINLMGGSTEAFFGQGTRLTVV.